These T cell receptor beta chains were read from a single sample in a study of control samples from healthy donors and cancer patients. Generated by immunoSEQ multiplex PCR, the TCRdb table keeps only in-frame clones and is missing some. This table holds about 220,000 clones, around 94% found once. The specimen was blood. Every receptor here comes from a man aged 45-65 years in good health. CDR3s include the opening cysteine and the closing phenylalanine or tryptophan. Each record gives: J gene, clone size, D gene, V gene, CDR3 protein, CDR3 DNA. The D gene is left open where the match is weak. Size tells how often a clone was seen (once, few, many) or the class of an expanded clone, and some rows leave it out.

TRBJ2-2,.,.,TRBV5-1,CASSRPGGDTGELFF,TGCGCCAGCAGCCGGCCCGGGGGCGACACCGGGGAGCTGTTTTTT
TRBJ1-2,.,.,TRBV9,CASSVAGSPVYGYTF,TGTGCCAGCAGCGTAGCAGGTAGCCCCGTCTATGGCTACACCTTC
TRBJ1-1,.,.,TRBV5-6,CASSSTGDFTEAFF,TGTGCCAGCAGCTCGACGGGGGATTTCACTGAAGCTTTCTTT
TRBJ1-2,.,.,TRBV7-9,CASSPTGWGYTF,TGTGCCAGCAGTCCTACAGGGTGGGGCTACACCTTC
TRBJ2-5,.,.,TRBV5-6,CASSLGPQETQYF,TGTGCCAGCAGCTTGGGCCCCCAAGAGACCCAGTACTTC
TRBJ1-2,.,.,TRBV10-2,CASSEGDGYTF,TGCGCCAGCAGTGAGGGGGATGGCTACACCTTC
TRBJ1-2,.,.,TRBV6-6,CATTEGYGYTF,TGTGCCACTACAGAGGGCTATGGCTACACCTTC
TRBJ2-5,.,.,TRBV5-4,CASSLDTGQETQYF,TGTGCCAGCAGCTTGGATACGGGTCAAGAGACCCAGTACTTC
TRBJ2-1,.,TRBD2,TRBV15,CATSRGTSGGFEQFF,TGTGCCACCAGCAGAGGGACTAGCGGGGGGTTTGAGCAGTTCTTC
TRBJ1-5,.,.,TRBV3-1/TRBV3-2,CASSLPDQPQHF,TGTGCCAGCAGCCTCCCCGATCAGCCCCAGCATTTT
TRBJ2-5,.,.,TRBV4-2,CASSQVGPGSEGQETQYF,TGTGCCAGCAGCCAAGTAGGCCCGGGAAGTGAGGGACAAGAGACCCAGTACTTC
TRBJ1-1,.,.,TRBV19,CASTFSRGPMNTEAFF,TGTGCCAGTACCTTCTCCCGGGGGCCGATGAACACTGAAGCTTTCTTT
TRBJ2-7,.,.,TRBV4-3,CASSQEIGQGMYF,TGCGCCAGCAGCCAAGAGATAGGGCAGGGAATGTACTTC
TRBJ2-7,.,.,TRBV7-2,CASSLERSRGTTYEQYF,TGTGCCAGCAGCTTAGAGAGGAGCAGGGGTACGACCTACGAGCAGTACTTC
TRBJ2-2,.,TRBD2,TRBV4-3,CASSQAAGGRAAGELFF,TGCGCCAGCAGCCAAGCGGCGGGGGGGCGGGCAGCCGGGGAGCTGTTTTTT
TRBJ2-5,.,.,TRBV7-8,CASSLSELQETQYF,TGTGCCAGCAGCTTATCCGAATTACAAGAGACCCAGTACTTC
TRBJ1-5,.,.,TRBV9,CASSRDGNQPQHF,TGTGCCAGCAGCAGGGATGGCAATCAGCCCCAGCATTTT
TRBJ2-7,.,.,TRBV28,CASSSPNTYEQYF,TGTGCCAGCAGTTCACCAAACACCTACGAGCAGTACTTC
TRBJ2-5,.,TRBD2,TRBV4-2,CASSPRTSGGEETQYF,TGTGCCAGCAGCCCGCGGACTAGCGGGGGGGAAGAGACCCAGTACTTC
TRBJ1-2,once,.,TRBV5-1,CASSPGHPNYGYTF,TGCGCCAGCAGCCCGGGACACCCAAACTATGGCTACACCTTC
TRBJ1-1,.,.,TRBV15,CATSRGETNTEAFF,TGTGCCACCAGCAGGGGGGAAACGAACACTGAAGCTTTCTTT
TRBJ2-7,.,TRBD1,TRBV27,CASRNPGQGNEQYF,TGTGCCAGCAGAAACCCGGGACAGGGTAACGAGCAGTACTTC
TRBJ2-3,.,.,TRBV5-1,CASNGRDVGTDTQYF,TGCGCCAGCAACGGGCGGGACGTCGGCACAGATACGCAGTATTTT
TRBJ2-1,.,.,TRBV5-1,CASSLASSYNEQFF,TGCGCCAGCAGCTTGGCGAGCTCCTACAATGAGCAGTTCTTC
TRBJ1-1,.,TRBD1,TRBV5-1,CASSFDRANTEAFF,TGCGCCAGCAGCTTCGACAGGGCGAACACTGAAGCTTTCTTT
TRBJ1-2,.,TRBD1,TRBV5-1,CASSLGQAHEVGYTF,TGCGCCAGCAGCCTGGGACAGGCACACGAGGTGGGCTACACCTTC
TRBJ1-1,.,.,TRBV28,CASSNIVWGTEAFF,TGTGCCAGCAGCAATATAGTGTGGGGAACTGAAGCTTTCTTT
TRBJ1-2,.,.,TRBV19,CASSTRDNYGYTF,TGTGCCAGTAGTACTCGGGACAACTATGGCTACACCTTC
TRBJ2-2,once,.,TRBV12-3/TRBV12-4,CASKYTGELFF,TGTGCCAGCAAATACACCGGGGAGCTGTTTTTT
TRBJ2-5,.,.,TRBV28,CASSLPPQGNQETQYF,TGTGCCAGCAGTTTACCCCCTCAGGGGAACCAAGAGACCCAGTACTTC
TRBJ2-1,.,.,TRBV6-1,CASSGYGASSYNEQFF,TGTGCCAGCAGTGGCTACGGGGCTAGCTCCTACAATGAGCAGTTCTTC
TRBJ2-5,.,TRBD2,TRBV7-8,CASTSPSGGRETQYF,TGTGCCAGCACCTCGCCCAGCGGGGGGCGGGAGACCCAGTACTTC
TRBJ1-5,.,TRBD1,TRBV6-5,CASSRQGGAVQHF,TGTGCCAGCAGTCGGCAGGGGGGCGCGGTCCAGCATTTT
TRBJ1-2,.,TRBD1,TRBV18,CASSLRDRHGYTF,TGTGCCAGCTCACTCCGGGACAGACATGGCTACACCTTC
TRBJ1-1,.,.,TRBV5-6,CASSLRGFRTEAFF,TGTGCCAGCAGCTTGAGGGGGTTCCGCACTGAAGCTTTCTTT
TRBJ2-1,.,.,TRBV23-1,CASSGDSSSYNEQFF,TGCGCCAGCAGTGGGGACTCGAGCTCCTACAATGAGCAGTTCTTC
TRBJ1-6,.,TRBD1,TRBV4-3,CASSRNFGTGGSPDSPLHF,TGCGCCAGCAGCCGAAACTTCGGGACAGGGGGGAGCCCGGATTCACCCCTCCACTTT
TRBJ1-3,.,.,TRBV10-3,CAISDRGGSNTIYF,TGTGCCATCAGTGATCGCGGGGGCTCAAACACCATATATTTT
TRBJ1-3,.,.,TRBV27,CASSAGSGNTIYF,TGTGCCAGCAGCGCAGGGTCTGGAAACACCATATATTTT
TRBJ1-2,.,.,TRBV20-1,CSASRQDGYTF,TGCAGTGCTAGTAGGCAGGATGGCTACACCTTC
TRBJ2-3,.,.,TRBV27,CASSFFTSTDTQYF,TGTGCCAGCAGTTTCTTCACTAGCACAGATACGCAGTATTTT
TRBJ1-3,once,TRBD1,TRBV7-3,CASRKGTGDDTIYF,TGTGCCAGCAGGAAAGGGACAGGGGACGACACCATATATTTT
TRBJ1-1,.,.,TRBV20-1,CLVRGNTEAFF,TGCCTCGTTCGGGGGAACACTGAAGCTTTCTTT
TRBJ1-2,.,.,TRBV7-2,CASSFPDRRDGYTF,TGTGCCAGCAGCTTCCCAGACAGGCGGGATGGCTACACCTTC
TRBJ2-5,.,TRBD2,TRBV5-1,CASSFGTSGNQETQYF,TGCGCCAGCAGCTTTGGGACTAGCGGTAACCAAGAGACCCAGTACTTC
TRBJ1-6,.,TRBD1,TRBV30,CAWSPRGTGGRSPLHF,TGTGCCTGGAGTCCCCGAGGGACAGGGGGCCGATCACCCCTCCACTTT
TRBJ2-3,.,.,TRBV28,CASSLRLSTDTQYF,TGTGCCAGCAGTTTGAGGCTTAGCACAGATACGCAGTATTTT